This TCR beta chain was recorded in a study of blood T cell repertoires in COVID-19. Study information: In each case, the material was cDNA or gDNA derived from T cells, B-cell-depleted T cells, or PBMCs.

Repertoires were generated with immunoSEQ multiplex PCR, while TCRdb's copy carries only in-frame clones and drops some. The data show about 140,000 clones, with 70% to 90% seen just once and 5% to 6% held by the top ten. The CDR3 runs to 14 residues. From germline, CDR1 is SGHTA and CDR2 FQGNSA. Trimming took off 5 bases at V and 4 bases at J, with 12 bases between the two ends. The rearrangement links TRBV7-2 to TRBJ2-1, with D perhaps matching TRBD2 (5 bases). The clonotype was recovered from a human donor in a cohort sampled during active COVID-19. The sequencing sample was made of peripheral blood. The DNA of the CDR3 is TGTGCCAGCAGCCCCTGGGGAGCTTACAATGAGCAGTTCTTC. Translated, it gives CASSPWGAYNEQFF.